The 26 T cell receptor beta chains presented below share a single source sample, sequenced in a study of blood T cell repertoires in COVID-19. Only in-frame clones appear in the TCRdb table, and some are missing; sequencing was by immunoSEQ multiplex PCR. The sample contains 300,000 to 350,000 clones, about nine tenths of which appear only once. Sequenced material: peripheral blood. The origin of the receptors is a woman in her twenties or thirties with COVID-19, enrolled during active disease.

The chain combines TRBV24-1 with TRBJ2-1; 8 positions agree with TRBD2. CDR1 KGHDR and CDR2 SFDVKD come from the germline V gene. Unmatched junction bases numbered 10, after V lost 7 bases and J lost 9 bases. The CDR3 has 14 residues. The CDR3, as DNA: TGTGCCACCAGAGCCGGGACTAGTGTCATTGAGCAGTTCTTC. This translates into CATRAGTSVIEQFF.

The rearrangement links TRBV21-1 to TRBJ2-2; the table names TRBD1, a call not compared with the DNA. TRBV21-1 counts as a pseudogene. The CDR3 extends over 16 amino acids. CDR3 bases: TGTGCCAGCAGCGCACCGGGACAGCCGAACACCGGGGAGCTGTTTTTT. Protein product: CASSAPGQPNTGELFF.

The chain recombines TRBV7-9 with TRBJ2-2; 10 bases line up with TRBD2. Trimming cost V 5 bases and J 5 bases; bases outside gene matches: 17. The CDR3 is 19 residues long. Germline V gene lookup returns CDR1 SEHNR and CDR2 FQNEAQ (reference sequence). The CDR3 coding sequence is TGTGCCAGCAGCCCGCTACCTTACCCTAGCGGGAGTCCGACCGGGGAGCTGTTTTTT. This encodes CASSPLPYPSGSPTGELFF.

The chain links TRBV4-3 to TRBJ2-5, with D tentatively TRBD2 (5 bases). Germline V CDR1 and CDR2: LGHNA, YSLEER. The CDR3 is 17 amino acids. The germline V and J ends were trimmed by 0 bases and 1 base, with 15 bases remaining between them. In nucleotides, the CDR3 is TGCGCCAGCAGCCAAGATTGGACTCCTATGGCCCAAGAGACCCAGTACTTC. This encodes CASSQDWTPMAQETQYF.

This chain connects TRBV9 to TRBJ1-4, with D unresolved. This CDR3 has 15 residues. V was shortened by 0 bases and J by 7 bases, with 13 bases between the two germline ends. Per the germline V gene, CDR1 is SGDLS and CDR2 is YYNGEE. For the CDR3, the DNA is TGTGCCAGCAGCGTAGGGACGGTTGGAGGTGAAAAACTGTTTTTT. Amino acid sequence: CASSVGTVGGEKLFF. Full variable domain (missing parts from reference TRBV9 and TRBJ1-4): DSGVTQTPKHLITATGQRVTLRCSPRSGDLSVYWYQQSLDQGLQFLIQYYNGEERAKGNILERFSAQQFPDLHSELNLSSLELGDSALYFCASSVGTVGGEKLFFGSGTQLSVL.

V is TRBV19 and J is TRBJ2-2, with D unclear. V shed 11 bases and J shed 6 bases, with 13 bases lying between them. CDR1 LNHDA and CDR2 SQIVND come from the germline V gene (reference sequence). This CDR3 region has 12 residues. Written as DNA, the CDR3 is TGTGCCGTCAGCGCAGTACCCGGGGAGCTGTTTTTT. Its translation is CAVSAVPGELFF.

This chain links TRBV3-1 (or the pseudogene TRBV3-2) with TRBJ2-1; 11 bases map to TRBD2. The CDR3 loop spans 16 amino acids. Trimming at V came to 1 base and at J to 6 bases, leaving 5 bases not matched to a gene. Germline CDR1 LGHDT, CDR2 YNNKEL (reference sequence). In DNA, the CDR3 is TGTGCCAGCAGCCAAGGAGGGCTAGCGGGGGGCAATGAGCAGTTCTTC. It specifies CASSQGGLAGGNEQFF.

Here the CDR3 reads CASSPTGGYGEQYF. CDR3 sequence (DNA): TGTGCCAGCAGTCCGACAGGGGGGTATGGCGAGCAGTACTTC. This rearrangement joins TRBV6-5 to TRBJ2-7, with 9 bases identical to TRBD1. The CDR3 extends over 14 amino acids. Germline V gene lookup returns CDR1 MNHEY and CDR2 SVGAGI. The V and J ends lost 5 bases and 6 bases, in that order; junction bases with no gene match: 8.

J is TRBJ1-1 and V is TRBV11-2; 8 bases are shared with TRBD1. The V gene's germline CDR1 is SGHAT and CDR2 FQNNGV. Trimming cost V 3 bases and J 0 bases; bases outside gene matches: 3. The CDR3 totals 15 residues. The CDR3 reads CASSFRTGMNTEAFF. Written as DNA, the CDR3 is TGTGCCAGCAGCTTTCGGACAGGGATGAACACTGAAGCTTTCTTT. Supplemented by reference TRBV11-2 and TRBJ1-1, the full variable domain reads EAGVAQSPRYKIIEKRQSVAFWCNPISGHATLYWYQQILGQGPKLLIQFQNNGVVDDSQLPKDRFSAERLKGVDSTLKIQPAKLEDSAVYLCASSFRTGMNTEAFFGQGTRLTVV.

The chain uses TRBV7-2 and TRBJ1-5, with TRBD1 as a possible D gene (5 bases). V was trimmed by 3 bases and J by 9 bases, leaving 12 bases between them. Germline V gives CDR1 SGHTA, CDR2 FQGNSA. CDR3 size: 13 residues. CDR3 residues: CASSLDQGGPQHF. The CDR3 DNA reads TGTGCCAGCAGCTTGGACCAGGGAGGGCCCCAGCATTTT.

This sequence joins TRBV28 and TRBJ1-5; 8 bases match TRBD1. The junction had 7 bases not matched to a gene; V was cut back by 3 bases and J by 9 bases. Germline assignment: CDR1 MDHEN and CDR2 SYDVKM. The CDR3 loop spans 14 amino acids. CDR3 region: CASSFGQGDWPQHF. In DNA form, the CDR3 reads TGTGCCAGCAGTTTTGGACAGGGAGATTGGCCCCAGCATTTT.

This chain connects TRBV5-4 to TRBJ2-1; a possible D gene is TRBD2 (5 bases). The germline gives CDR1 SGHNT, CDR2 YYREEE (reference sequence). The V end was cut by 5 bases, the J end by 0 bases, with 12 bases between. The CDR3 is made up of 15 amino acids. This chain's CDR3 is CASRSSRGSYNEQFF. The CDR3 bases are TGTGCCAGCAGGTCTAGCCGGGGCTCCTACAATGAGCAGTTCTTC.

The chain employs TRBV7-3 and TRBJ1-1; TRBD1 matches at 8 bases. Germline lookup yields CDR1 SGHTA and CDR2 FQGTGA. The CDR3 covers 16 residues. With 3 bases clipped from V and 8 bases from J, the junction kept 14 bases outside the gene matches. The CDR3 here is CASSFIRGPRIPEAFF. CDR3 DNA: TGTGCCAGCAGCTTTATCAGGGGGCCCCGTATCCCCGAAGCTTTCTTT.

This clone has only a few counts. The V gene is TRBV14, the J gene TRBJ1-2; perhaps TRBD1 as D (6 bases). The CDR3 consists of 16 residues. Germline V gene sequence: CDR1 SGHDN, CDR2 FVKESK. Trimming removed 4 bases from V and 8 bases from J, with 23 bases in between. The CDR3 loop reads CASSPTFVGAERGYTF. As DNA, the CDR3 is TGTGCCAGCAGCCCAACATTCGTGGGGGCGGAGCGGGGCTACACCTTC.

The chain is built from TRBV29-1 and TRBJ2-7; 8 bases fit TRBD1. Germline loops: CDR1 SQVTM, CDR2 ANQGSEA. The length of the CDR3 is 13 residues. Trimming at V came to 7 bases and at J to 2 bases, leaving 7 bases not matched to a gene. This chain's CDR3 is CSAGQGGTYEQYF. The CDR3 region has the DNA TGCAGCGCCGGACAGGGTGGAACCTACGAGCAGTACTTC.

The chain joins TRBV24-1 to TRBJ2-3; D ambiguous. V lost 7 bases to trimming and J lost 4 bases, with 8 bases between them. Germline V gene data show CDR1 as KGHDR and CDR2 as SFDVKD. The CDR3 length is 12 residues. The chain's CDR3 is CATSLTADTQYF. In nucleotides, the CDR3 is TGTGCCACCAGCCTTACAGCAGATACGCAGTATTTT.

The V and J genes are TRBV6-2 or TRBV6-3 and TRBJ2-7; tentative D call: TRBD1 (5 bases). Between the trimmed V and J ends, which lost 6 bases and 4 bases, there was a span of 16 bases. The CDR3 sequence is 14 residues long. Germline CDR1 MNHEY, CDR2 SVGEGT. CDR3 amino acids: CASSPVGARYEQYF. DNA of the CDR3: TGTGCCAGCAGCCCCGTTGGGGCCCGATACGAGCAGTACTTC.

The chain carries TRBV19 and TRBJ1-2; TRBD1 matches 8 bases. V trimming: 3 bases; J trimming: 1 base; junction bases outside the gene matches: 7. Germline V gives CDR1 LNHDA, CDR2 SQIVND (reference sequence). The CDR3 covers 16 residues. The CDR3 sequence is CASSIQGARINYGYTF. In nucleotides, the CDR3 is TGTGCCAGTAGTATCCAGGGGGCGCGGATTAACTATGGCTACACCTTC.

Here the CDR3 DNA reads TGTGCCAGCAGCTTAGACAGTGCCTCCTACGAGCAGTACTTC. It yields the protein CASSLDSASYEQYF. The chain recombines TRBV7-9 with TRBJ2-7; no firm D call. The germline V and J ends were trimmed by 1 base and 0 bases, with 7 bases remaining between them. CDR1 is SEHNR, CDR2 FQNEAQ, per germline (reference sequence). The CDR3 extends over 14 amino acids.

The chain recombines TRBV9 with TRBJ1-1; D unresolved. Per germline, CDR1 SGDLS and CDR2 YYNGEE. V dropped 2 bases and J dropped 8 bases, with 10 bases sitting between them. This CDR3 region has 12 residues. CDR3 nucleotide sequence: TGTGCCAGCAGCGTGAATGCGGAAGAAGCTTTCTTT. Translation gives CASSVNAEEAFF.

V is TRBV28 and J is TRBJ2-3, with TRBD1 as a possible D gene (6 bases). CDR1 and CDR2 (germline): MDHEN, SYDVKM. The CDR3 sequence is 19 residues long. The V and J ends lost 6 bases and 0 bases respectively, with 25 bases between them. Here the CDR3 DNA reads TGTGCCAGCAGGGCGTGGGTGCTCAGGGGTCGACCTAGCACAGATACGCAGTATTTT. Translating it yields CASRAWVLRGRPSTDTQYF.

This sequence joins TRBV6-5 and TRBJ2-7; 11 bases align to TRBD2. The CDR3 covers 16 residues. Trimming took 1 base from V and 2 from J; bases not matched to a gene: 4. Germline CDR1 reads MNHEY; CDR2 reads SVGAGI. The DNA for the CDR3 is TGTGCCAGCAGTTACTTTGTAGCGGGAGGGCCCTACGAGCAGTACTTC. Its protein is CASSYFVAGGPYEQYF.

This clone was counted once. In nucleotides, the CDR3 is TGCGCCAGCAGCTTGGAGGGGCTTGGGGCCTACGAGCAGTACTTC. Protein product: CASSLEGLGAYEQYF. This chain links TRBV5-1 with TRBJ2-7; TRBD1 might be the D (5 bases). V was trimmed by 0 bases and J by 2 bases, leaving 12 bases between them. CDR3 length: 15 amino acids. The germline V gene has CDR1 SGHRS and CDR2 YFSETQ. Full variable domain (missing parts from reference TRBV5-1 and TRBJ2-7): KAGVTQTPRYLIKTRGQQVTLSCSPISGHRSVSWYQQTPGQGLQFLFEYFSETQRNKGNFPGRFSGRQFSNSRSEMNVSTLELGDSALYLCASSLEGLGAYEQYFGPGTRLTVT.

The genes are TRBV7-2 and TRBJ1-5, with TRBD1 as a possible D gene (5 bases). V lost 0 bases and J 2 bases, leaving 8 bases between the germline ends. This CDR3 comprises 15 residues. Germline lookup yields CDR1 SGHTA and CDR2 FQGNSA. CDR3 sequence (DNA): TGTGCCAGCAGCTTAGCGGGGCCGGGCAATCAGCCCCAGCATTTT. The encoded protein is CASSLAGPGNQPQHF.

The chain joins TRBV18 to TRBJ1-3; a possible D gene is TRBD1 (5 bases). The CDR3 sequence is 17 residues long. The germline V gene has CDR1 KGHSH and CDR2 LQKENI. The V end lost 3 bases, the J end lost 4 bases, and 19 bases lay between the germline ends. CDR3 nucleotides: TGTGCCAGCTCACCTCTCCTCGCCAGGGTCACAGGAAACACCATATATTTT. Protein product: CASSPLLARVTGNTIYF.

V and J are TRBV19 and TRBJ2-1; D not resolved. The V gene lost 3 bases and the J gene lost 3 bases, with 6 bases spanning the gap. This CDR3 contains 13 residues. Per germline, CDR1 LNHDA and CDR2 SQIVND (reference sequence). The CDR3 sequence: CASSITSYNEQFF. In nucleotides, the CDR3 is TGTGCCAGTAGTATTACCAGCTACAATGAGCAGTTCTTC.